This T cell receptor (beta chain) was recovered during a study of blood T cell repertoires in COVID-19. Across the whole study: Material from acute and convalescent COVID-19 was sourced from the United States, Italy and Spain. Nucleic acid was either cDNA or gDNA, and it came from T cells, B-cell-depleted T cells, or PBMCs.

Trimming removed 0 bases at V and 0 bases at J, with 10 bases between. The CDR3 runs to 15 residues. Germline-derived CDR1 and CDR2 are SGHNT and YYREEE (reference sequence). In the original processing: Reference gene primer amplification gave estimated nucleated cell counts. Using immunoSEQ multiplex PCR, the repertoire was profiled, and TCRdb retains in-frame clones only, with some absent. V and J calls and clone size are those listed in that table; D and trimming were worked out from the DNA. The sample includes around 160,000 clones, approximately 90% seen only once; the top ten take roughly 1.2%. Allocation to cohorts depended on clinical history reported by the participants.

The chain employs TRBV5-4 and TRBJ2-7; D unresolved. Sequenced: PBMCs or T cells enriched from blood (not recorded which). The origin of this receptor is a woman aged 30 to 39 with acute COVID-19. CDR3 sequence reads: CASSLGPTSSYEQYF. CDR3 DNA sequence: TGTGCCAGCAGCTTGGGTCCTACGAGCTCCTACGAGCAGTACTTC.